This T cell receptor (beta chain) was recorded in a study of PD-1 blockade in classical Hodgkin lymphoma. Described time point: cycle 4 day 1 (C4D1), after 5 to 7 weeks of nivolumab. All trial patients relapsed after autologous stem cell transplantation. General study findings and limits: CD4+ TCR diversity, unlike CD8+, climbed significantly by C4D1.

Profiling relied on immunoSEQ multiplex PCR, and the TCRdb table lists in-frame clones only, not all of them. The data hold about 41,000 clones, with around 74% observed a single time. Comment on this clone: Its antigen is still unknown.

This clonotype was obtained from a human donor with classical Hodgkin lymphoma. The sample in question was peripheral blood mononuclear cells (PBMCs), obtained before the fourth cycle of nivolumab.

CDR3 coding DNA: TGTGCCTGGAGTTTCGGGAAAAGTGGAGCTTTCTTT. Protein product: CAWSFGKSGAFF. The chain recombines TRBV30 with TRBJ1-1; D remains ambiguous. Per the germline V gene, CDR1 is GTSNPN and CDR2 is SVGIG (reference sequence). This CDR3 is built from 12 residues. V shed 2 bases and J shed 10 bases, with 14 bases lying between them.